This T cell receptor beta chain was recovered during a study of blood T cell repertoires in COVID-19 (dated by TCRdb to the early 2020s). Turning to the overall study: Samples covering the acute and convalescent phases of COVID-19 were provided by collaborators in the United States, Italy and Spain. The material from the prospective study consisted of cDNA or gDNA derived from T cells, B-cell-depleted T cells, or PBMCs. Subjects who had been exposed to COVID-19, were actively infected with it, or had recovered from it provided the deeply sampled blood TCRbeta repertoires that made up the dataset. The repertoires were released in a freely available public database meant as a resource for research on the immune response to SARS-CoV-2. The samples were drawn from the first 160 participants of the ongoing ImmuneRACE study and from 1,200 or so subjects provided by 6 global collaborators. Nearly every sample came with metadata listing a de-identified subject ID, COVID-19 status, age in years and sex. Where HLA class I and class II types were available, the types were taken from metadata supplied by the sample provider, not from assay-based typing. The full study reports these points: Clinical and demographic metadata were provided uncurated, with the amount varying by source and participant.

Collaborating institutions collected whole blood in K2EDTA tubes following their own protocols. For TCRbeta analysis, collaborator samples were shipped as frozen whole blood, as isolated PBMCs, or as DNA extracted from either sample type. Details on this clone: This clone's antigen is unknown. The input lacks base qualities; no much larger clone sits a single base away.

The immunoSEQ Assay, a bias-controlled multiplex PCR, was used to amplify TCRbeta CDR3 regions from genomic DNA. The study's processing was this. Nucleated cell counts per sample were estimated from amplification of reference gene primers within the assay. To quantify the absolute abundance of each unique TCRbeta CDR3 rearrangement, sequence reads were collapsed and filtered. For each sample, productive Simpson clonality was calculated as the square root of Simpson's diversity index over productive rearrangements. TCRdb obtained this table from immuneACCESS and retained in-frame rearrangements with V and J assigned. These tables miss some clones; where compared with another copy, unresolved V genes account for less than half of the shortfall, and the remainder is unexplained. V and J calls and clone size follow that table, whereas D and trimming were derived from the DNA. A total of about 59,000 clones appear in this sample, approximately 90% of them only once. The top ten constitute 16% of the sample.

Deletion took 0 bases off V and 6 bases off J, with a span of 5 bases between the germline ends. The CDR3 runs 11 residues from the cysteine to the phenylalanine. Only CDR3 DNA is held: 33 bases, read in frame from base 1. The germline V gene (reference sequence) sets CDR1 to DFQATT and CDR2 to SNEGSKA. The sample consisted of peripheral blood. The rearrangement combines TRBV20-1 with TRBJ1-2, with the D gene call left open. The TCR comes from an elderly man with acute or convalescent COVID-19. The DNA sequence is as follows: TGCAGTGCTAGAGAGAGAAATGGCTACACCTTC. This encodes CSARERNGYTF.